Following are 7 T cell receptor beta chains from one sample sequenced in a study of T cells in Graves' hyperthyroidism and ophthalmopathy (dated by TCRdb to between 2018 and 2021). Libraries were built with multiplex PCR. The reads were generated on an Illumina HiSeq 2000. The TCR beta CDR3 regions were amplified from the RNA transcripts. A first-round RT-PCR of the TCR CDR3 used the HTBI primer set with the Qiagen OneStep RT-PCR kit. TCRdb trimmed the raw reads at Q25, called clones with MiXCR and kept productive beta chains. Under each unique CDR3 protein, matching rows form one entry showing the most common genes and DNA. The sample yields some 600,000 distinct CDR3 sequences; approximately 15% were counted once. Jointly, the top ten make up 5% to 7% of the sample. Specimen: blood. Receptors were obtained from a woman in her 30s with Graves' hyperthyroidism that later progressed to Graves' ophthalmopathy.

This clonotype was seen a single time. The CDR3 region has the DNA TGTGCCAGCAGCGTAGAACGCACAGATACGCAGTATTTT. Protein: CASSVERTDTQYF. The rearrangement links TRBV9 to TRBJ2-3; D remains ambiguous. This CDR3 contains 13 residues. The V gene lost 0 bases and the J gene lost 1 base, with 3 bases spanning the gap. Germline loops: CDR1 SGDLS, CDR2 YYNGEE.

This clonotype was seen repeatedly, ten times or more. The chain employs TRBV29-1 and TRBJ2-1; a weak D match, TRBD1 (6 bases). Germline V gene sequence: CDR1 SQVTM, CDR2 ANQGSEA. The ends were cut back, 7 bases at V and 4 bases at J, with 14 bases in the middle. CDR3 length: 13 residues. In DNA form, the CDR3 reads TGCAGCGGTTTTGTACAGGGTTACAATGAGCAGTTCTTC. It encodes CSGFVQGYNEQFF.

This rearrangement joins TRBV20-1 to TRBJ2-1; 10 nucleotides align to TRBD2. The CDR3 sequence is 20 residues long. Per the germline V gene, CDR1 is DFQATT and CDR2 is SNEGSKA (reference sequence). V gave up 8 bases and J gave up 3 bases; unmatched junction bases: 25. CDR3 protein: CSSSRGASGSQDMIYNEQFF. Here the CDR3 DNA reads TGCAGTTCCAGCAGGGGGGCTAGCGGGAGTCAGGATATGATCTACAATGAGCAGTTCTTC.

This clonotype showed up many times. V is TRBV6-5 and J is TRBJ1-2; tentative D call: TRBD1 (5 bases). Trimming took off 2 bases at V and 7 bases at J, with 14 bases between the two ends. CDR3 length equals 14 residues. CDR1 and CDR2 (germline): MNHEY, SVGAGI. CDR3 coding DNA: TGTGCCAGCAGTTACGGTCAGGGCCGTCCTGGCTACACCTTC. Translated, it gives CASSYGQGRPGYTF.

This clonotype showed up many times. CDR3 nucleotides: TGTGCTAGTGGAGCTAGCGGAGGATACAATGAGCAGTTCTTC. Its translation is CASGASGGYNEQFF. This chain joins TRBV12-5 and TRBJ2-1; 7 bases fit TRBD2. This CDR3 has 14 amino acids. Germline V CDR1 and CDR2: LGHNT, FRNRAP. V dropped 6 bases and J dropped 4; count of bases not matched to a gene: 6. The whole variable domain, remainder taken from reference TRBV12-5 and TRBJ2-1, is DARVTQTPRHKVTEMGQEVTMRCQPILGHNTVFWYRQTMMQGLELLAYFRNRAPLDDSGMPKDRFSAEMPDATLATLKIQPSEPRDSAVYFCASGASGGYNEQFFGPGTRLTVL.

This clonotype was observed many times. The J gene is TRBJ2-1, the V gene TRBV2; 12 bases line up with TRBD2. Germline assignment: CDR1 SNHLY and CDR2 FYNNEI. Germline trimming cut 6 bases from V and 12 bases from J; bases unmatched to any gene: 9. The CDR3 extends over 14 amino acids. The CDR3 DNA follows: TGTGCCAGCAGAGCCGGGACTAGCGGGTTCGGGCAGTTCTTC. Protein: CASRAGTSGFGQFF.

The table lists this clonotype with many counts. The J gene is TRBJ1-1, the V gene TRBV19; 10 positions agree with TRBD1. Germline values: CDR1 LNHDA, CDR2 SQIVND (reference sequence). The CDR3 extends over 14 amino acids. Germline trimming cut 8 bases from V and 5 bases from J; bases unmatched to any gene: 8. The CDR3 coding sequence is TGTGCCAGTGTACCGGGACAGGGGAAAACTGAAGCTTTCTTT. Its protein is CASVPGQGKTEAFF.